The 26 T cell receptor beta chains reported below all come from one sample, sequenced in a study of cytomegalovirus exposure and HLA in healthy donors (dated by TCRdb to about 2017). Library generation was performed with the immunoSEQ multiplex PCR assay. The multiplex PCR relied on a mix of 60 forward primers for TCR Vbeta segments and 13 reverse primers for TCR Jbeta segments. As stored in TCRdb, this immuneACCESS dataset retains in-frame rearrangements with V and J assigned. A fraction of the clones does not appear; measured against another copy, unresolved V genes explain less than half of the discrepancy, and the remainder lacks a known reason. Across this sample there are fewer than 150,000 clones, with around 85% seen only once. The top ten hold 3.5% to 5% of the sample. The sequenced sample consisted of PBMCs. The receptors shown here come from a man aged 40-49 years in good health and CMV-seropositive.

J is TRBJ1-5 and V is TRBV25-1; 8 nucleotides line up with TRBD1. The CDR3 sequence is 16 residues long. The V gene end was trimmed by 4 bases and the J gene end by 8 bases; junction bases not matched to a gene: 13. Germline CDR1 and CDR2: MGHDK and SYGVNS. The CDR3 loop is CASSASGQGGRKPQHF. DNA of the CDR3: TGTGCCAGCAGTGCCTCCGGACAGGGCGGTAGGAAGCCCCAGCATTTT.

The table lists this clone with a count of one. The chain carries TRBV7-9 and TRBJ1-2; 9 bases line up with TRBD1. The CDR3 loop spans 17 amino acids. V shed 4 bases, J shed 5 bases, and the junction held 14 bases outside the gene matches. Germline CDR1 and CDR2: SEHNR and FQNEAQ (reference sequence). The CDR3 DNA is TGTGCCAGCAGCTCCCTAGTCCCGGGACAGGGATCGTATGGCTACACCTTC. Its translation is CASSSLVPGQGSYGYTF.

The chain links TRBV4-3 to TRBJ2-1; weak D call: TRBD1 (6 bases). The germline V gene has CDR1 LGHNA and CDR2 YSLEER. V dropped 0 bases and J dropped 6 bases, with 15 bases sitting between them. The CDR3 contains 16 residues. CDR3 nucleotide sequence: TGCGCCAGCAGCCAAGATACCCGGCAGGGGTTCAATGAGCAGTTCTTC. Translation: CASSQDTRQGFNEQFF.

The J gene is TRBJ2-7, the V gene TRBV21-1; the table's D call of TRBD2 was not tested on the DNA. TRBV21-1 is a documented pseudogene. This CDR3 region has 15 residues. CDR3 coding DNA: TGTGCCAGCAGCAAAGTTCCGGCTAGCTCCTACGAGCAGTACTTC. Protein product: CASSKVPASSYEQYF.

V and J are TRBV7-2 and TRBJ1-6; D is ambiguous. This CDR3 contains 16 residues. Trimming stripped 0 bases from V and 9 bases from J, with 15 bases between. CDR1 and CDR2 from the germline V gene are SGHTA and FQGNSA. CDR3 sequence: CASSLAENSQASPLHF. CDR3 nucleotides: TGTGCCAGCAGCTTAGCGGAAAACAGTCAGGCTTCACCCCTCCACTTT.

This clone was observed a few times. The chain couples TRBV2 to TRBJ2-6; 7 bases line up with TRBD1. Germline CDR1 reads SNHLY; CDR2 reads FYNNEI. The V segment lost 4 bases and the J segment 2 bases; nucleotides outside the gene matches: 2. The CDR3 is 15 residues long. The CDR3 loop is CASSADRAGANVLTF. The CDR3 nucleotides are TGTGCCAGCAGTGCCGACAGGGCTGGGGCCAACGTCCTGACTTTC.

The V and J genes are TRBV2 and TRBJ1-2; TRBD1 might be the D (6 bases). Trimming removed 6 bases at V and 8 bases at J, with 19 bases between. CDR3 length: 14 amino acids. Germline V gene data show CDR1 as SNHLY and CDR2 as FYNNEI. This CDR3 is CASSQDSFSGGYTF. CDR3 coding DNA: TGTGCCAGCAGCCAGGACAGCTTCTCCGGAGGCTACACCTTC. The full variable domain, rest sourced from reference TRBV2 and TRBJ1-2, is EPEVTQTPSHQVTQMGQEVILRCVPISNHLYFYWYRQILGQKVEFLVSFYNNEISEKSEIFDDQFSVERPDGSNFTLKIRSTKLEDSAMYFCASSQDSFSGGYTFGSGTRLTVV.

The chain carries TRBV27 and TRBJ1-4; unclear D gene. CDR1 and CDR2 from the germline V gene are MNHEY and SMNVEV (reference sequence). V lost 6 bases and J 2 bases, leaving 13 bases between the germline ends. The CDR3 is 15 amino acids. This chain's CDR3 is CASSTLGGTNEKLFF. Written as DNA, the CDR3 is TGTGCCAGCAGCACCCTGGGAGGGACTAATGAAAAACTGTTTTTT. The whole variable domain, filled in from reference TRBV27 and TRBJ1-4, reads EAQVTQNPRYLITVTGKKLTVTCSQNMNHEYMSWYRQDPGLGLRQIYYSMNVEVTDKGDVPEGYKVSRKEKRNFPLILESPSPNQTSLYFCASSTLGGTNEKLFFGSGTQLSVL.

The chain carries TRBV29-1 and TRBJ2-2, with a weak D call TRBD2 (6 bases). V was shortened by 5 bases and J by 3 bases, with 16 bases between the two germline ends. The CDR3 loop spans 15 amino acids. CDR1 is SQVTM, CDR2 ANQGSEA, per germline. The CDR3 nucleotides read TGCAGCGTTTCAAAGGACGGGAGTGACACCGGGGAGCTGTTTTTT. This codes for CSVSKDGSDTGELFF.

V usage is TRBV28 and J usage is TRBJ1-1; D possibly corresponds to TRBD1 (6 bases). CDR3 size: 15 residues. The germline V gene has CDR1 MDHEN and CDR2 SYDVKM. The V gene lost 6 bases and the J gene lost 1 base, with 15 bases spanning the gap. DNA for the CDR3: TGTGCCAGCAGCGTCGGAGGACAGAAGAACACTGAAGCTTTCTTT. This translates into CASSVGGQKNTEAFF.

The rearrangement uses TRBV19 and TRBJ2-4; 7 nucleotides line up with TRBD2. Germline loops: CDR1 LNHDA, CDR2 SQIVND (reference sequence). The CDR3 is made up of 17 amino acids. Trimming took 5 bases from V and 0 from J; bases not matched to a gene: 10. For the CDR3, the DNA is TGTGCCAGTAGTCCCTCGGGGGGATTTTCAGCCAAAAACATTCAGTACTTC. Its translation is CASSPSGGFSAKNIQYF.

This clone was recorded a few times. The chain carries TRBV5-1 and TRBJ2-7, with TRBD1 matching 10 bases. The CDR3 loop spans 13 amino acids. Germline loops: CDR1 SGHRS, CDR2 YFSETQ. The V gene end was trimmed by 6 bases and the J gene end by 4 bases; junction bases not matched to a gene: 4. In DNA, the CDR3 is TGCGCCAGCACCCCGGACAGGGGGTACGAGCAGTACTTC. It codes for CASTPDRGYEQYF.

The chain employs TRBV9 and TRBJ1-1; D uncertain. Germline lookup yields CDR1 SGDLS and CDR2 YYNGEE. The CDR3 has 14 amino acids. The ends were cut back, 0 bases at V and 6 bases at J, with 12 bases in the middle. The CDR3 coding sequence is TGTGCCAGCAGCGTAGCCGGCGGAGGATCTGAAGCTTTCTTT. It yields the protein CASSVAGGGSEAFF.

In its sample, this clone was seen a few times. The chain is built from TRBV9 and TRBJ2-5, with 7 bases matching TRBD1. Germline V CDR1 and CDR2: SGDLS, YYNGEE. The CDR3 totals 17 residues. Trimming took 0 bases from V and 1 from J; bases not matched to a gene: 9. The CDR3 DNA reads TGTGCCAGCAGCGTAGTAGGCGACAGGGAAGGCCAAGAGACCCAGTACTTC. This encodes CASSVVGDREGQETQYF.

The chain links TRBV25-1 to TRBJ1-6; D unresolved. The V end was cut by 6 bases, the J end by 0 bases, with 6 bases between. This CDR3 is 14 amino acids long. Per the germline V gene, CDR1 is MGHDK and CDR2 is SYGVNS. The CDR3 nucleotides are TGTGCCAGCAGCCGGAGCTCCTATAATTCACCCCTCCACTTT. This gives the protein CASSRSSYNSPLHF. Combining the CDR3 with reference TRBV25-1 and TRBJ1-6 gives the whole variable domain EADIYQTPRYLVIGTGKKITLECSQTMGHDKMYWYQQDPGMELHLIHYSYGVNSTEKGDLSSESTVSRIRTEHFPLTLESARPSHTSQYLCASSRSSYNSPLHFGNGTRLTVT.

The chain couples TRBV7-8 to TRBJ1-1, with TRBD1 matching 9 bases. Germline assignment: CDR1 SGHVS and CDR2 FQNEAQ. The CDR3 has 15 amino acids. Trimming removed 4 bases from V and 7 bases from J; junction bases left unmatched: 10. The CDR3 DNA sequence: TGTGCCAGCAGCTCTTTGGGACAGGGCTACGGTGAAGCTTTCTTT. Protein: CASSSLGQGYGEAFF.

CDR3 DNA sequence: TGCGCCAGCAGCCTGGGGACAGGGCAGATGAACACTGAAGCTTTCTTT. As protein: CASSLGTGQMNTEAFF. The chain joins TRBV5-1 to TRBJ1-1; 9 bases align to TRBD1. Germline lookup yields CDR1 SGHRS and CDR2 YFSETQ. V dropped 4 bases and J dropped 0; count of bases not matched to a gene: 7. This CDR3 has 16 amino acids.

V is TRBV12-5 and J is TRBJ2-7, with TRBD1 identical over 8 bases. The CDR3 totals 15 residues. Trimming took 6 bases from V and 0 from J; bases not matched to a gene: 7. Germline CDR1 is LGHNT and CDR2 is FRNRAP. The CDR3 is CASGAGTGGSYEQYF. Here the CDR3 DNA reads TGTGCTAGTGGCGCCGGGACAGGTGGCTCCTACGAGCAGTACTTC.

CDR3 DNA sequence: TGCGCCAGCAGCACGGGGACTGTTACGTACGAGCAGTACTTC. This gives the protein CASSTGTVTYEQYF. V gene TRBV5-1 combines with J gene TRBJ2-7, with D perhaps matching TRBD2 (6 bases). V was cut by 4 bases and J by 4 bases, with 15 bases left in between. From germline, CDR1 is SGHRS and CDR2 YFSETQ. The CDR3 is 14 amino acids.

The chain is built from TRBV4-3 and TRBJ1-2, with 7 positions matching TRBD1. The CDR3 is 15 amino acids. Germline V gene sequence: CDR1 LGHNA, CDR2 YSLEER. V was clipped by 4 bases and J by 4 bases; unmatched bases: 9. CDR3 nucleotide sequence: TGCGCCAGCAGCCGGACCGACAGGGCCCTCTATGGCTACACCTTC. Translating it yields CASSRTDRALYGYTF.

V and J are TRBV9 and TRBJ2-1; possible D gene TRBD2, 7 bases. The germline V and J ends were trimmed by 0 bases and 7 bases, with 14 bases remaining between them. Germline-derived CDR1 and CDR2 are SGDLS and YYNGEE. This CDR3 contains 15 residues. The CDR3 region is CASSVGVGGRNEQFF. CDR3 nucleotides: TGTGCCAGCAGCGTAGGGGTGGGGGGGCGGAATGAGCAGTTCTTC. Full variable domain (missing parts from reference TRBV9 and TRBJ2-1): DSGVTQTPKHLITATGQRVTLRCSPRSGDLSVYWYQQSLDQGLQFLIQYYNGEERAKGNILERFSAQQFPDLHSELNLSSLELGDSALYFCASSVGVGGRNEQFFGPGTRLTVL.

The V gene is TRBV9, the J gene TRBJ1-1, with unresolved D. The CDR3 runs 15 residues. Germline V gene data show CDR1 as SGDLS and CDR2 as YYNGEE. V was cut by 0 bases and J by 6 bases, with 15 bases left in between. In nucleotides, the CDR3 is TGTGCCAGCAGCGTAGATGGAGGGTTCCGCGCTGAAGCTTTCTTT. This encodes CASSVDGGFRAEAFF.

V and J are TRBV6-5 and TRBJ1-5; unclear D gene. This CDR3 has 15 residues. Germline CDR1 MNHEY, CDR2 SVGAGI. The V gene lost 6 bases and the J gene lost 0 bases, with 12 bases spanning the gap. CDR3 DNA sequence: TGTGCCAGCAGCCCTGAGGTCTATAGCAATCAGCCCCAGCATTTT. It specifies CASSPEVYSNQPQHF.

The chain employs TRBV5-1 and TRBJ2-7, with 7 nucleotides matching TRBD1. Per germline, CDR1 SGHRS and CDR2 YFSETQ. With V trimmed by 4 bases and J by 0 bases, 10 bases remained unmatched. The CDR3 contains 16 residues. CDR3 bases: TGCGCCAGCAGCCGATGGACAGGAGCTAGCTCCTACGAGCAGTACTTC. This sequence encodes CASSRWTGASSYEQYF.

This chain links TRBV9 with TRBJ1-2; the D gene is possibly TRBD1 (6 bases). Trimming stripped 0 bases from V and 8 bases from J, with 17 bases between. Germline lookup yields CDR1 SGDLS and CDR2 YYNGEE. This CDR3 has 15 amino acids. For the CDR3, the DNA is TGTGCCAGCAGCGTAGATGAGGGGGGGCTCGGGGGCTACACCTTC. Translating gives CASSVDEGGLGGYTF.

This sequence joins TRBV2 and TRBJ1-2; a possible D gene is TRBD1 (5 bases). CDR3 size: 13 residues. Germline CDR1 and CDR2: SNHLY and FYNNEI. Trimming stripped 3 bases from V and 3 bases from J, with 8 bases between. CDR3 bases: TGTGCCAGCAGTGAGGGAGGGGACTATGGCTACACCTTC. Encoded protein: CASSEGGDYGYTF.